Following are 31 T cell receptor beta chains from one sample sequenced in a study of T cells after yellow fever vaccination. MiXCR, applied by TCRdb to the 5' RACE reads, yields one record per CDR3 protein. The sample contains around 310,000 distinct CDR3 sequences, 3.6% of which appear only once. The specimen was PBMCs, collected on the day of the yellow fever booster vaccination. The receptors originated from a young man who received the YFV17D yellow fever vaccine.

This clonotype was picked up many times. The CDR3 sequence: CASSLLGTLEAFF. The DNA for the CDR3 is TGTGCCAGCAGCTTATTGGGTACCCTTGAAGCTTTCTTT. The rearrangement links TRBV7-9 to TRBJ1-1; D remains ambiguous. V lost 2 bases, J lost 7 bases, and 11 bases lay in between. Germline V lookup: CDR1 SEHNR, CDR2 FQNEAQ (reference sequence). This CDR3 region has 13 residues. The full variable domain, completed using reference TRBV7-9 and TRBJ1-1, is DTGVSQNPRHKITKRGQNVTFRCDPISEHNRLYWYRQTLGQGPEFLTYFQNEAQLEKSRLLSDRFSAERPKGSFSTLEIQRTEQGDSAMYLCASSLLGTLEAFFGQGTRLTVV.

This clonotype showed up many times. The chain is built from TRBV18 and TRBJ2-5, with TRBD1 identical over 7 bases. CDR1 and CDR2 (germline): KGHSH, LQKENI. After removal of 6 bases from V and 1 base from J, the junction contained 5 bases not matched to a gene. This CDR3 has 14 residues. The CDR3 protein is CASSAAGGQETQYF. For the CDR3, the DNA is TGTGCCAGCTCTGCCGCAGGGGGCCAAGAGACCCAGTACTTC.

This clonotype was detected only a few times. This CDR3 reads CASSLDRGFLKDSPLHF. In DNA form, the CDR3 reads TGTGCCAGCAGCCTGGACAGGGGGTTTCTTAAGGATTCACCCCTCCACTTT. V usage is TRBV28 and J usage is TRBJ1-6; 10 bases fit TRBD1. V was pared by 6 bases and J by 8 bases, with 13 bases of the junction left unmatched. This CDR3 region has 17 residues. Germline values: CDR1 MDHEN, CDR2 SYDVKM. The variable domain in full, completed from reference TRBV28 and TRBJ1-6, reads DVKVTQSSRYLVKRTGEKVFLECVQDMDHENMFWYRQDPGLGLRLIYFSYDVKMKEKGDIPEGYSVSREKKERFSLILESASTNQTSMYLCASSLDRGFLKDSPLHFGNGTRLTVT.

This clonotype was counted many times. The chain uses TRBV2 and TRBJ2-3; D unclear. The CDR3 is 11 amino acids. Germline V gene data show CDR1 as SNHLY and CDR2 as FYNNEI. V gave up 6 bases and J gave up 2 bases, with 3 bases separating them. The DNA of the CDR3 is TGTGCCAGCAGGTACACAGATACGCAGTATTTT. Its translation: CASRYTDTQYF.

This clonotype was seen ten or more times. V and J are TRBV20-1 and TRBJ1-1; possibly TRBD1 for D (6 bases). Trimming pared 4 bases from V and 5 bases from J, leaving 11 bases between. The CDR3 loop spans 12 amino acids. Germline loops: CDR1 DFQATT, CDR2 SNEGSKA (reference sequence). The CDR3 nucleotides are TGCAGTGCTAAGGGGGTCAGGACTGAAGCTTTCTTT. Residues: CSAKGVRTEAFF.

On this clonotype: This clone may be a read error of a much larger clone one base away. This rearrangement joins TRBV3-1 to TRBJ1-4; TRBD1 matches at 10 bases. The CDR3 is 15 amino acids. V gave up 3 bases and J gave up 5 bases; unmatched junction bases: 3. Germline CDR1 and CDR2: LGHDT and YNNKEL (reference sequence). CDR3 sequence: CASSQRTGGNEKLFF. As DNA, the CDR3 is TGTGCCAGCAGCCAGAGGACAGGGGGGAATGAAAAACTGTTTTTT.

In this sample, this clonotype turned up many times. The chain has TRBV9 and TRBJ2-7, with a weak D call TRBD2 (5 bases). Trimming removed 0 bases from V and 3 bases from J, with 10 bases in between. The CDR3 is 14 amino acids. The germline V gene has CDR1 SGDLS and CDR2 YYNGEE. The CDR3 DNA reads TGTGCCAGCAGCGTAGAGGTTGCGGGCTACGAGCAGTACTTC. Amino acids: CASSVEVAGYEQYF.

The chain carries TRBV6-6 and TRBJ1-4, with TRBD1 matching over 7 bases. This CDR3 is built from 16 residues. The V gene end was trimmed by 0 bases and the J gene end by 5 bases; junction bases not matched to a gene: 6. Germline V gene lookup returns CDR1 MNHNY and CDR2 SVGAGI (reference sequence). CDR3: CASSYSRDSWNEKLFF. The CDR3 DNA follows: TGTGCCAGCAGTTACTCGCGGGACAGTTGGAATGAAAAACTGTTTTTT.

This clonotype showed up many times. The rearrangement uses TRBV27 and TRBJ2-3; either TRBD1 or TRBD2 may fit D (6 bases each). CDR1 is MNHEY and CDR2 is SMNVEV in the germline V gene (reference sequence). Trimming shortened V by 3 bases and J by 0 bases, and 13 bases separated the two germline ends. This CDR3 has 16 amino acids. CDR3 bases: TGTGCCAGCAGTTTCCTCCCGGGGGCTAGCACAGATACGCAGTATTTT. Translation gives CASSFLPGASTDTQYF.

This clonotype was observed at least ten times. The chain couples TRBV4-2 to TRBJ2-1, with D possibly TRBD1 on 5 matching bases. CDR1 and CDR2 (germline): LGHNA, YNFKEQ. This CDR3 comprises 15 residues. V lost 1 base and J lost 0, with 7 bases in between. For the CDR3, the DNA is TGTGCCAGCAGCCAAGGACAGAGCTCCTACAATGAGCAGTTCTTC. Its protein product is CASSQGQSSYNEQFF.

This clonotype was seen ten or more times. V usage is TRBV7-2 and J usage is TRBJ2-2; D call uncertain. Germline CDR1 reads SGHTA; CDR2 reads FQGNSA. The CDR3 has 13 residues. V lost 4 bases and J 7 bases, leaving 10 bases between the germline ends. CDR3 coding DNA: TGTGCCAGCAGCTCAGACTCGGGCGGGGAGCTGTTTTTT. Translating gives CASSSDSGGELFF.

This clonotype came up a few times. V usage is TRBV29-1 and J usage is TRBJ2-3, with 8 bases fitting TRBD2. This CDR3 is built from 14 residues. Germline CDR1 is SQVTM and CDR2 is ANQGSEA. Unmatched junction bases numbered 6, after V lost 3 bases and J lost 4 bases. Written as DNA, the CDR3 is TGCAGCGTTGACCAGCGGGGGCCCCCAGATACGCAGTATTTT. This gives the protein CSVDQRGPPDTQYF.

This clonotype turned up a few times. The CDR3 protein is CASSHLRGSFTEAFF. CDR3 in DNA: TGCGCCAGCAGCCATTTAAGGGGGTCGTTCACTGAAGCTTTCTTT. The chain carries TRBV4-1 and TRBJ1-1; perhaps TRBD1 as D (6 bases). Germline assignment: CDR1 MGHRA and CDR2 YSYEKL. Trimming shortened V by 3 bases and J by 4 bases, and 15 bases separated the two germline ends. This CDR3 comprises 15 residues.

The rearrangement links TRBV23-1 to TRBJ2-3; D is unresolved. TRBV23-1 is an ORF for which the function is uncertain. Trimming took off 6 bases at V and 4 bases at J, with 17 bases between the two ends. This CDR3 is 15 amino acids long. The CDR3 sequence: CASSGPERVPDTQYF. The CDR3 region has the DNA TGCGCCAGCAGCGGGCCCGAAAGAGTCCCAGATACGCAGTATTTT.

The chain is built from TRBV6-2 or TRBV6-3 and TRBJ2-1; 11 bases agree with TRBD1. This CDR3 comprises 15 residues. Per germline, CDR1 MNHEY and CDR2 SVGEGT. V was clipped by 9 bases and J by 8 bases; unmatched bases: 12. CDR3 DNA: TGTGCCAGTACCACTGGACAGGGGGCGCAGCATGAGCAGTTCTTC. Encoded protein: CASTTGQGAQHEQFF.

The V call is TRBV6-1, the J call TRBJ1-5; a weak D match, TRBD1 (5 bases). Germline assignment: CDR1 MNHNS and CDR2 SASEGT. This CDR3 has 16 amino acids. Trimming left V 6 bases short and J 7 bases short, with 22 bases between. CDR3 amino acids: CASREGPLKGRQPQHF. The CDR3 coding sequence is TGTGCCAGCAGGGAGGGACCGCTGAAAGGAAGGCAGCCCCAGCATTTT.

This clonotype has more than one count but fewer than ten. V and J are TRBV2 and TRBJ1-5; possible D gene TRBD1, 5 bases. CDR1 and CDR2 (germline): SNHLY, FYNNEI. The CDR3 totals 12 residues. With 6 bases removed from V and 6 bases from J, the gap between germline ends came to 9 bases. DNA of the CDR3: TGTGCCAGCAGGACAGTGAGTCAGCCCCAGCATTTT. Translated, it gives CASRTVSQPQHF.

This clonotype has ten or more counts. The chain carries TRBV15 and TRBJ2-7; D may be TRBD2 (6 bases). CDR1 and CDR2 from the germline V gene are LNHNV and YYDKDF (reference sequence). The CDR3 is 15 residues long. Trimming removed 2 bases from V and 5 bases from J, with 16 bases in between. CDR3 DNA: TGTGCCACCAGCAGAACTCCGACAGCTAGCGACGAGCAGTACTTC. Its translation: CATSRTPTASDEQYF.

The rearrangement uses TRBV7-6 and TRBJ2-7; D unclear. Germline V gene data show CDR1 as SGHVS and CDR2 as FNYEAQ. V shed 5 bases and J shed 3 bases, with 11 bases lying between them. The length of the CDR3 is 13 residues. CDR3 nucleotides: TGTGCCAGCAGCGAAGAGTCTAACTACGAGCAGTACTTC. Translation: CASSEESNYEQYF.

This clonotype was counted at least ten times. A read error may account for a junction end that differs from germline. The genes are TRBV29-1 and TRBJ2-3, with D possibly TRBD1 on 5 matching bases. This CDR3 has 14 residues. The germline V gene has CDR1 SQVTM and CDR2 ANQGSEA. DNA of the CDR3: TGCAGCTTTGAAAGGGGCAGGGCCACAGATACGCAGTATTTT. Translation: CSFERGRATDTQYF.

This clonotype was observed many times. V is TRBV4-3 and J is TRBJ2-1; TRBD1 matches at 9 bases. V shed 7 bases and J 9 bases; nucleotides not matched to a gene: 16. The CDR3 length is 16 residues. Germline CDR1 reads LGHNA; CDR2 reads YSLEER. CDR3 region: CASTHPGQGVFFEQFF. CDR3 bases: TGCGCCAGCACCCATCCGGGACAGGGAGTGTTTTTTGAGCAGTTCTTC.

There are many counts of this clonotype. This chain links TRBV5-4 with TRBJ2-5; D perhaps matches TRBD2 (5 bases). This CDR3 spans 15 amino acids. Germline V gene lookup returns CDR1 SGHNT and CDR2 YYREEE (reference sequence). Between the trimmed V and J ends, which lost 1 base and 2 bases, there was a span of 12 bases. CDR3 nucleotide sequence: TGTGCCAGCAGCTTGTTGAGGGAACCTCAAGAGACCCAGTACTTC. Residues: CASSLLREPQETQYF.

The V call is TRBV5-1, the J call TRBJ1-2; D ambiguous. Trimming removed 4 bases at V and 6 bases at J, with 10 bases between. The CDR3 has 12 residues. Per the germline V gene, CDR1 is SGHRS and CDR2 is YFSETQ. The CDR3 spells CASSPPGDGYTF. In nucleotides, the CDR3 is TGCGCCAGCAGCCCGCCCGGGGATGGCTACACCTTC.

This clonotype was seen at least ten times. The chain joins TRBV7-6 to TRBJ1-2; possible D gene TRBD1, 5 bases. This CDR3 contains 13 residues. Germline CDR1 is SGHVS and CDR2 is FNYEAQ. V gave up 6 bases and J gave up 8 bases, with 16 bases separating them. CDR3 bases: TGTGCCAGCAGTCCCCCGGGGCTCGGAGGCTACACCTTC. Translating it yields CASSPPGLGGYTF.

The chain couples TRBV6-6 to TRBJ2-1; D unclear. Germline loops: CDR1 MNHNY, CDR2 SVGAGI (reference sequence). This CDR3 is 11 amino acids long. V lost 2 bases and J 10 bases, leaving 6 bases between the germline ends. The CDR3 DNA is TGTGCCAGCAGTTACGCGAGGGAGCAGTTCTTC. It encodes CASSYAREQFF.

The chain uses TRBV3-1 and TRBJ1-2, with 8 bases aligning to TRBD1. CDR3 length: 14 amino acids. V was pared by 4 bases and J by 7 bases, with 8 bases of the junction left unmatched. Germline-derived CDR1 and CDR2 are LGHDT and YNNKEL (reference sequence). CDR3 nucleotide sequence: TGTGCCAGCAGCCCCAGGGGGCTATTCAGTGGCTACACCTTC. This encodes CASSPRGLFSGYTF.

The CDR3 DNA is TGTGCCAGTACCCCTTCGACAGGGCCGTACGAGCAGTACTTC. Residues: CASTPSTGPYEQYF. This chain connects TRBV19 to TRBJ2-7; 7 bases agree with TRBD1. J was trimmed by 4 bases and V by 7 bases; bases with no gene match: 10. There are 14 residues in the CDR3. Germline V CDR1 and CDR2: LNHDA, SQIVND (reference sequence).

This clonotype was counted ten times or more. This chain links TRBV5-6 with TRBJ1-5; 11 bases are a match to TRBD1. V was clipped by 4 bases and J by 7 bases; unmatched bases: 10. The germline CDR1 and CDR2 sequences are SGHDT and YYEEEE. The CDR3 is 16 amino acids. CDR3 DNA: TGTGCCAGCAGCAAGACCGGGACAGGGGGAGGGCAGCCCCAGCATTTT. Protein sequence: CASSKTGTGGGQPQHF. Full variable domain (rest looked up from reference TRBV5-6 and TRBJ1-5): DAGVTQSPTHLIKTRGQQVTLRCSPKSGHDTVSWYQQALGQGPQFIFQYYEEEERQRGNFPDRFSGHQFPNYSSELNVNALLLGDSALYLCASSKTGTGGGQPQHFGDGTRLSIL.

In its sample, this clonotype was seen many times. The chain carries TRBV15 and TRBJ2-7; TRBD2 might be the D (7 bases). CDR3 length: 15 residues. Trimming took 0 bases from V and 6 from J, leaving 15 bases between them. Germline CDR1 is LNHNV and CDR2 is YYDKDF (reference sequence). The CDR3 region is CATSRDRGAPREQYF. CDR3 nucleotides: TGTGCCACCAGCAGAGATCGGGGGGCCCCCCGCGAGCAGTACTTC.

This clonotype was detected a few times. V usage is TRBV13 and J usage is TRBJ2-5, with D maybe TRBD2 (5 bases). Looked up from germline, CDR1 is PRHDT and CDR2 is FYEKMQ (reference sequence). The germline V and J ends were trimmed by 5 bases and 2 bases, with 12 bases remaining between them. The CDR3 is 14 amino acids. CDR3: CASSQDWEQETQYF. The CDR3 DNA follows: TGTGCCAGCAGCCAGGACTGGGAACAAGAGACCCAGTACTTC.

In its sample, this clonotype was seen many times. The V gene is TRBV7-6, the J gene TRBJ2-3, with a weak D call TRBD2 (5 bases). The CDR3 length is 15 residues. Deletions cut 1 base from V and 1 base from J, with 9 bases between. Germline V gives CDR1 SGHVS, CDR2 FNYEAQ. The chain's CDR3 is CASSLEVGGTDTQYF. The CDR3 DNA reads as TGTGCCAGCAGCTTAGAAGTGGGAGGCACAGATACGCAGTATTTT. Full variable domain (missing parts from reference TRBV7-6 and TRBJ2-3): GAGVSQSPRYKVTKRGQDVALRCDPISGHVSLYWYRQALGQGPEFLTYFNYEAQQDKSGLPNDRFSAERPEGSISTLTIQRTEQRDSAMYRCASSLEVGGTDTQYFGPGTRLTVL.